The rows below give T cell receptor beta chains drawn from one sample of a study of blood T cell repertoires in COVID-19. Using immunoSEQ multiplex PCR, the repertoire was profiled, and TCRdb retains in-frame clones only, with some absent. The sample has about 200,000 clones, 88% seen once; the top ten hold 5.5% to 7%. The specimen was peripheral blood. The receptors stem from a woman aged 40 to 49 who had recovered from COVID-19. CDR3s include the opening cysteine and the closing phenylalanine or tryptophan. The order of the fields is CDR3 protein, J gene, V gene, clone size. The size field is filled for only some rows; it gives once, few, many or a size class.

CDR3: CSVFPSGTGGTGELFF
J: TRBJ2-2
V: TRBV29-1
size: few

CDR3: CASTWGGSYNEQFF
J: TRBJ2-1
V: TRBV27
size: NA

CDR3: CASSDRVYGYTF
J: TRBJ1-2
V: TRBV12-3/TRBV12-4
size: NA

CDR3: CASSLGNSGGYEQYF
J: TRBJ2-7
V: TRBV4-2
size: NA

CDR3: CASSPTRTSGGNEQFF
J: TRBJ2-1
V: TRBV7-3
size: NA

CDR3: CASTGTYEQYF
J: TRBJ2-7
V: TRBV7-9
size: NA

CDR3: CASRQDPTGYTGELFF
J: TRBJ2-2
V: TRBV3-1/TRBV3-2
size: few

CDR3: CATSDFPLAGGTYNEQFF
J: TRBJ2-1
V: TRBV24-1
size: NA

CDR3: CATSRGGFGNTEAFF
J: TRBJ1-1
V: TRBV15
size: NA

CDR3: CASSRPDGLAGSGGELFF
J: TRBJ2-2
V: TRBV5-4
size: NA

CDR3: CASSQASTQYF
J: TRBJ2-5
V: TRBV6-5
size: NA

CDR3: CASRTGGPADTQYF
J: TRBJ2-3
V: TRBV5-1
size: few

CDR3: CAWSTQGYNTEAFF
J: TRBJ1-1
V: TRBV30
size: NA

CDR3: CAWSDRTVQETQYF
J: TRBJ2-5
V: TRBV30
size: few

CDR3: CASSPRGQGSSEQFF
J: TRBJ2-1
V: TRBV7-9
size: NA

CDR3: CSVDLGAMWTEAFF
J: TRBJ1-1
V: TRBV29-1
size: NA

CDR3: CASSQDGGRQGRIF
J: TRBJ2-1
V: TRBV3-1/TRBV3-2
size: NA

CDR3: CASSSPGQGNYGYTF
J: TRBJ1-2
V: TRBV27
size: NA

CDR3: CASSHLFSGQSITTYEQYF
J: TRBJ2-7
V: TRBV4-1
size: NA

CDR3: CASSPDRGGYEQYF
J: TRBJ2-7
V: TRBV5-1
size: few

CDR3: CASSLGGLVDGEAFF
J: TRBJ1-1
V: TRBV11-1
size: NA

CDR3: CASSLQGINEQFF
J: TRBJ2-1
V: TRBV4-3
size: NA

CDR3: CASRATRTGGDTEAFF
J: TRBJ1-1
V: TRBV2
size: NA